This is a list of T cell receptor beta chains from one sample in a study of long-term antiretroviral therapy in people with HIV. The repertoire was sequenced with immunoSEQ multiplex PCR; TCRdb's copy has only in-frame clones and lacks some. The sample contains fewer than 45,000 clones, more than 90% of which appear only once. This specimen consisted of unsorted PBMCs, obtained 3.7 years after starting antiretroviral therapy. Source of these receptors: a woman aged 45-59 years with HIV. CDR3s include the opening cysteine and the closing phenylalanine or tryptophan. The D gene is left open where the match is weak. Clone size is shown for a subset of rows, as once, few, many or a class of expanded clone.

D gene	clone size	V gene	J gene	CDR3 protein	CDR3 DNA
TRBD1	-	TRBV2	TRBJ1-2	CASSEVGTAYGYTF	TGTGCCAGCAGTGAAGTGGGGACAGCATATGGCTACACCTTC
TRBD1	-	TRBV2	TRBJ2-4	CASTLGKQGAKNIQYF	TGTGCCAGCACCCTAGGGAAACAGGGGGCCAAAAACATTCAGTACTTC
-	-	TRBV11-2	TRBJ2-2	CASSLLGTVTGELFF	TGTGCCAGCAGCTTATTGGGGACTGTCACCGGGGAGCTGTTTTTT
TRBD2	-	TRBV18	TRBJ2-5	CASSPMSLAGEETQYF	TGTGCCAGCTCACCAATGTCACTAGCGGGGGAGGAGACCCAGTACTTC
-	-	TRBV5-1	TRBJ1-1	CASSPGGGGNTEAFF	TGCGCCAGCAGCCCGGGAGGCGGCGGGAACACTGAAGCTTTCTTT
-	-	TRBV10-1	TRBJ1-1	CASSDPGLIDTEAFF	TGCGCCAGCAGTGACCCGGGTTTAATCGACACTGAAGCTTTCTTT
-	few	TRBV6-5	TRBJ1-1	CASSYALPDTEAFF	TGTGCCAGCAGTTACGCCCTACCGGACACTGAAGCTTTCTTT
-	-	TRBV10-3	TRBJ2-7	CAIKDGYEQYF	TGTGCCATCAAAGACGGGTACGAGCAGTACTTC
-	-	TRBV30	TRBJ2-7	CAWSARGLGEQYF	TGTGCCTGGAGTGCCAGGGGTTTGGGAGAGCAGTACTTC
-	-	TRBV7-7	TRBJ2-3	CASSLRLDSTDTQYF	TGTGCTAGCAGCCTGCGACTAGATAGCACAGATACGCAGTATTTT
-	few	TRBV7-6	TRBJ2-7	CASSLEPGLSYEQYF	TGTGCCAGCAGCTTAGAACCAGGCCTCTCCTACGAGCAGTACTTC
-	-	TRBV7-2	TRBJ2-6	CASTEDPAANVLTF	TGTGCCAGCACCGAAGACCCTGCGGCCAACGTCCTGACTTTC
-	-	TRBV4-1	TRBJ1-5	CASSHPPASNQPQHF	TGCGCCAGCAGCCATCCCCCGGCGAGCAATCAGCCCCAGCATTTT
-	-	TRBV30	TRBJ2-1	CAWKRGNEQFF	TGTGCCTGGAAGAGGGGGAATGAGCAGTTCTTC
TRBD2	-	TRBV5-4	TRBJ2-5	CASSVRTSGQETQYF	TGTGCCAGCAGCGTGCGTACTAGCGGACAAGAGACCCAGTACTTC
-	-	TRBV19	TRBJ1-6	CASSDIGDNSPLHF	TGTGCCAGTAGTGATATAGGTGATAATTCACCCCTCCACTTT
TRBD1	-	TRBV4-2	TRBJ1-2	CASSQADDRDYGYTF	TGTGCCAGCAGCCAAGCGGACGACAGGGACTATGGCTACACCTTC
-	-	TRBV9	TRBJ2-3	CASSLGGGAGTDTQYF	TGTGCCAGCAGCCTAGGGGGCGGGGCGGGCACAGATACGCAGTATTTT
-	-	TRBV7-2	TRBJ2-4	CASSLAGAVKNIQYF	TGTGCCAGCAGCTTAGCGGGGGCTGTCAAAAACATTCAGTACTTC
-	-	TRBV9	TRBJ2-5	CASSVAYGVYSETQYF	TGTGCCAGCAGCGTAGCCTACGGGGTATACTCAGAGACCCAGTACTTC
-	-	TRBV30	TRBJ1-3	CAWTVNSGNTIYF	TGTGCCTGGACAGTGAACTCTGGAAACACCATATATTTT
TRBD1	-	TRBV4-2	TRBJ1-3	CASSQPEGQYSGNTIYF	TGTGCCAGCAGCCAGCCCGAGGGACAGTACTCTGGAAACACCATATATTTT
-	-	TRBV5-4	TRBJ1-5	CASSLAGGNQPQHF	TGTGCCAGCAGCTTGGCGGGGGGAAATCAGCCCCAGCATTTT
-	few	TRBV6-1	TRBJ1-5	CASSGWGRMGNQPQHF	TGTGCCAGCAGTGGATGGGGCCGGATGGGCAATCAGCCCCAGCATTTT
TRBD1	-	TRBV2	TRBJ1-5	CASSDDRGNQPQHF	TGTGCCAGCAGCGACGACAGGGGTAATCAGCCCCAGCATTTT
TRBD2	-	TRBV11-2	TRBJ2-3	CASSLFLGLATDTQYF	TGTGCCAGCAGCTTATTTTTGGGACTAGCTACGGATACGCAGTATTTT
-	-	TRBV5-6	TRBJ1-1	CASSNGPNTEAFF	TGTGCCAGCAGCAATGGACCTAACACTGAAGCTTTCTTT
-	-	TRBV10-3	TRBJ1-1	CAIGAPNTEAFF	TGTGCCATCGGGGCCCCGAACACTGAAGCTTTCTTT
-	once	TRBV19	TRBJ2-5	CASSIGQTKQETQYF	TGTGCCAGTAGTATAGGCCAGACGAAACAAGAGACCCAGTACTTC
-	-	TRBV5-4	TRBJ1-1	CASSMDVGTEAFF	TGTGCCAGCAGCATGGACGTGGGGACTGAAGCTTTCTTT
-	-	TRBV7-9	TRBJ2-4	CASSLAHGQSNIQYF	TGTGCCAGCAGCTTAGCGCACGGACAGAGTAACATTCAGTACTTC
-	-	TRBV7-9	TRBJ2-3	CASSRSTDTQYF	TGTGCCAGCAGCCGATCCACAGATACGCAGTATTTT
-	once	TRBV9	TRBJ2-7	CASSPRQGGEQYF	TGTGCCAGCAGCCCAAGACAGGGAGGCGAGCAGTACTTC
TRBD1	-	TRBV7-8	TRBJ1-3	CASTEGQPGEGSGNTIYF	TGTGCCAGCACCGAGGGACAGCCGGGGGAGGGCTCTGGAAACACCATATATTTT
-	-	TRBV4-1	TRBJ2-5	CASSQDWASSQETQYF	TGCGCCAGCAGCCAAGATTGGGCTAGCAGCCAAGAGACCCAGTACTTC
-	-	TRBV14	TRBJ2-5	CASRHGGKETQYF	TGTGCCAGCAGGCACGGGGGCAAGGAGACCCAGTACTTC
TRBD1	-	TRBV5-6	TRBJ1-1	CASTPRGTNGEAFF	TGTGCCAGCACCCCCAGGGGGACTAATGGTGAAGCTTTCTTT